The subject of this entry is one T cell receptor (beta chain). This record comes from a study of blood T cell repertoires in COVID-19. The wider study: Samples came from the United States, Italy and Spain, spanning acute and convalescent COVID-19.

In the authors' workflow: Estimation of nucleated cell counts relied on the amplification of reference gene primers. TCRdb's table, derived via immunoSEQ multiplex PCR, lists solely in-frame clones and lacks some. The V and J calls and the clone size are those of that table, but D and trimming were determined from the DNA. The table has some 200,000 clones, around 85% seen once. V dropped 2 bases and J dropped 4; count of bases not matched to a gene: 4. Looked up from germline, CDR1 is GTSNPN and CDR2 is SVGIG (reference sequence). This CDR3 contains 15 residues. This receptor was obtained from a woman aged 45-65 years with acute or convalescent COVID-19. The genes are TRBV30 and TRBJ2-3, with TRBD2 matching over 12 bases. The sequenced material came from peripheral blood. CDR3 residues: CAWSSLAGGPDTQYF. CDR3 in DNA: TGTGCCTGGAGTAGCCTAGCGGGGGGGCCAGATACGCAGTATTTT.